One and the same sample provided the 5 T cell receptor beta chains below, sequenced in a study of T cells in Graves' hyperthyroidism and ophthalmopathy. Template material for amplifying TCR beta CDR3 regions consisted of RNA transcripts. HTBI primers were employed in a first-round RT-PCR of the TCR CDR3. TCRdb ran MiXCR on the multiplex PCR reads and lists one entry per CDR3 protein. The sample contains about 610,000 distinct CDR3 sequences, 46% of which appear only once. The source material was peripheral blood or thyroid tissue (not recorded which). The source is a woman aged 18-29 years with Graves' hyperthyroidism.

This clonotype appeared many times. J is TRBJ1-1 and V is TRBV5-1, with 7 positions matching TRBD1. Germline trimming cut 5 bases from V and 4 bases from J; bases unmatched to any gene: 20. The CDR3 is 18 residues long. The germline CDR1 and CDR2 sequences are SGHRS and YFSETQ. Here the CDR3 reads CASSYEYRGSIIGTEAFF. The DNA for the CDR3 is TGCGCCAGCAGTTACGAATACAGGGGATCCATAATCGGCACTGAAGCTTTCTTT.

This clonotype was counted many times. This chain connects TRBV19 to TRBJ2-7; a weak D match, TRBD2 (6 bases). Trimming removed 0 bases from V and 0 bases from J, with 12 bases in between. From germline, CDR1 is LNHDA and CDR2 SQIVND (reference sequence). The CDR3 contains 16 residues. The DNA for the CDR3 is TGTGCCAGTAGTATAGACTTTAGCGGCCGCTCCTACGAGCAGTACTTC. Translated: CASSIDFSGRSYEQYF.

V is TRBV20-1 and J is TRBJ2-7, with D possibly being TRBD1 or TRBD2 (5 bases each). V gave up 2 bases and J gave up 2 bases, with 13 bases separating them. Per the germline V gene, CDR1 is DFQATT and CDR2 is SNEGSKA (reference sequence). The CDR3 extends over 14 amino acids. CDR3 loop: CSARPGPQPYEQYF. CDR3 bases: TGCAGTGCTAGACCGGGACCACAGCCCTACGAGCAGTACTTC.

The rearrangement uses TRBV15 and TRBJ2-7; TRBD2 matches at 8 bases. Germline V CDR1 and CDR2: LNHNV, YYDKDF (reference sequence). After removal of 11 bases from V and 3 bases from J, the junction contained 6 bases not matched to a gene. There are 12 residues in the CDR3. This CDR3 reads CAASGPGYEQYF. In DNA, the CDR3 is TGTGCCGCTAGCGGGCCGGGCTACGAGCAGTACTTC.

The V and J genes are TRBV7-2 and TRBJ1-1; 7 nucleotides match TRBD1. The CDR3 contains 16 residues. Per germline, CDR1 SGHTA and CDR2 FQGNSA. The J segment lost 4 bases and the V segment lost 2 bases, leaving 10 bases of the junction unmatched. The CDR3 loop is CASSLTRTGRTTEAFF. The CDR3 nucleotides read TGTGCCAGCAGCTTAACCCGGACAGGACGAACCACTGAAGCTTTCTTT. Filled out from reference TRBV7-2 and TRBJ1-1, the complete variable domain reads GAGVSQSPSNKVTEKGKDVELRCDPISGHTALYWYRQSLGQGLEFLIYFQGNSAPDKSGLPSDRFSAERTGGSVSTLTIQRTQQEDSAVYLCASSLTRTGRTTEAFFGQGTRLTVV.